The sample holds many counts of the clone carrying this T cell receptor beta chain. The antigen is unknown. Each TCR cDNA molecule carried a unique molecular identifier. Each CDR3 protein is one row after TCRdb ran MiXCR on the 5' RACE reads. Of roughly 39,000 distinct CDR3 sequences in the sample, roughly 7.1% were seen once. Germline values: CDR1 SGHTA, CDR2 FQGNSA. The CDR3 consists of 15 residues. The V gene end was trimmed by 4 bases and the J gene end by 2 bases; junction bases not matched to a gene: 4. The data are from a study of spatial heterogeneity in lung cancer. Across the study: Among detected sequences, beta-chain ones consistently exceeded alpha-chain ones in number. Findings and caveats of the study: The appearance of ubiquitous expanded tumor TCRs in blood was greater at resection than follow-up.

The time point is: sample taken at primary tumor resection. Unsorted whole RNA from tumor, nontumor lung or frozen PBMC underwent sequencing. The donor population consisted of more than 55 patients with untreated, early-stage non-small cell lung cancer. The TCR was taken from a female donor with early-stage non-small cell lung cancer. Sequences were derived from PBMCs, sampled at surgery. V is TRBV7-2 and J is TRBJ2-7, with 11 positions matching TRBD2. CDR3 sequence reads: CASSSSSGGAYEQYF. Written as DNA, the CDR3 is TGTGCCAGCAGCTCGAGTAGCGGGGGGGCCTACGAGCAGTACTTC.